The 23 T cell receptor beta chains given below trace back to one sample, sequenced in a study of blood T cell repertoires in COVID-19. TCRdb's copy holds only in-frame clones and misses some; the assay was immunoSEQ multiplex PCR. The sample has over 70,000 clones, roughly four fifths seen once. The material sequenced was peripheral blood. Receptor source: a human donor in a cohort sampled during active COVID-19.

The chain has TRBV6-5 and TRBJ2-7, with 7 bases aligning to TRBD2. This CDR3 spans 15 amino acids. J lost 0 bases, V lost 2 bases, and 4 bases had no gene match. Germline values: CDR1 MNHEY, CDR2 SVGAGI. The CDR3 coding sequence is TGTGCCAGCAGTTACGGGAGGGAAACCTCCTACGAGCAGTACTTC. Translating it yields CASSYGRETSYEQYF.

A few counts support this clone. The J gene is TRBJ2-5, the V gene TRBV18; 10 bases align to TRBD2. The V segment lost 1 base and the J segment 5 bases; nucleotides outside the gene matches: 7. The CDR3 contains 16 residues. Looked up from germline, CDR1 is KGHSH and CDR2 is LQKENI. The CDR3 loop reads CASSPRASGGEETQYF. The CDR3 bases are TGTGCCAGCTCACCACGGGCTAGCGGGGGTGAGGAGACCCAGTACTTC.

This clone has only one observation. The chain is built from TRBV5-1 and TRBJ1-1, with D unresolved. The V end lost 4 bases, the J end lost 0 bases, and 10 bases lay between the germline ends. The CDR3 consists of 14 residues. Germline V gene lookup returns CDR1 SGHRS and CDR2 YFSETQ. CDR3 DNA sequence: TGCGCCAGCAGCCTCGGCGGATTGAACACTGAAGCTTTCTTT. Its translation: CASSLGGLNTEAFF.

This chain joins TRBV19 and TRBJ2-5; a weak D match, TRBD1 (6 bases). Germline V CDR1 and CDR2: LNHDA, SQIVND (reference sequence). The CDR3 extends over 13 amino acids. The ends were cut back, 4 bases at V and 4 bases at J, with 10 bases in the middle. CDR3 sequence (DNA): TGTGCCAGTAGTAAACAGGGATCAGAGACCCAGTACTTC. Residues: CASSKQGSETQYF.

V is TRBV6-5 and J is TRBJ1-2; D gene ambiguous. V lost 7 bases to trimming and J lost 8 bases, with 17 bases between them. The length of the CDR3 is 13 residues. From germline, CDR1 is MNHEY and CDR2 SVGAGI. This CDR3 is CASTQTGKQGYTF. CDR3 DNA: TGTGCCAGCACTCAAACGGGGAAGCAGGGCTACACCTTC.

This clone is medium-sized in the sample. The chain recombines TRBV5-8 with TRBJ2-1; 9 bases are a match to TRBD2. This CDR3 has 15 amino acids. The trim removed 5 bases at V and 3 bases at J, leaving 6 bases unmatched. Germline V gene lookup returns CDR1 SGHTS and CDR2 YDEGEE. The CDR3 DNA reads TGTGCCAGCAGGGTGCTAGCGGGGATCTACAATGAGCAGTTCTTC. Translated, it gives CASRVLAGIYNEQFF.

The chain employs TRBV19 and TRBJ2-7, with D perhaps TRBD2 (6 bases). The germline V gene encodes CDR1 LNHDA and CDR2 SQIVND (reference sequence). This CDR3 comprises 13 residues. Between the trimmed V and J ends, which lost 3 bases and 3 bases, there was a span of 9 bases. CDR3 in DNA: TGTGCCAGTAGTATGGACGGGAGCTACGAGCAGTACTTC. It specifies CASSMDGSYEQYF.

The gene calls are TRBV2 and TRBJ2-1; D unclear. The CDR3 covers 11 residues. Germline V gene data show CDR1 as SNHLY and CDR2 as FYNNEI. Trimming removed 6 bases at V and 4 bases at J, with 4 bases between. In DNA, the CDR3 is TGTGCCAGCAGCTTTTACAATGAGCAGTTCTTC. Its translation is CASSFYNEQFF.

The V and J genes are TRBV7-8 and TRBJ2-1; TRBD2 matches at 12 bases. Losses at the gene ends were 5 bases for V and 3 bases for J; bases not matched to a gene: 8. Per the germline V gene, CDR1 is SGHVS and CDR2 is FQNEAQ. The CDR3 is made up of 17 amino acids. CDR3: CASSARLAGAIYNEQFF. DNA of the CDR3: TGTGCCAGCAGCGCGCGACTAGCGGGAGCTATCTACAATGAGCAGTTCTTC.

The chain joins TRBV4-1 to TRBJ2-5, with D possibly matching TRBD2 (7 bases). The V end lost 0 bases, the J end lost 2 bases, and 13 bases lay between the germline ends. The CDR3 is 16 amino acids. Per germline, CDR1 MGHRA and CDR2 YSYEKL. The CDR3 nucleotides read TGCGCCAGCAGCCAAGATGGCGGGGGACAACAAGAGACCCAGTACTTC. Translating it yields CASSQDGGGQQETQYF.

The V gene is TRBV28, the J gene TRBJ1-5, with TRBD1 as a possible D gene (6 bases). Germline V gene lookup returns CDR1 MDHEN and CDR2 SYDVKM. Trimming took off 4 bases at V and 0 bases at J, with 13 bases between the two ends. The CDR3 consists of 16 residues. The CDR3 reads CASSSGGGRSNQPQHF. The CDR3 DNA follows: TGTGCCAGCAGTTCGGGAGGGGGTCGTAGCAATCAGCCCCAGCATTTT. Full variable domain (remainder filled in from reference TRBV28 and TRBJ1-5): DVKVTQSSRYLVKRTGEKVFLECVQDMDHENMFWYRQDPGLGLRLIYFSYDVKMKEKGDIPEGYSVSREKKERFSLILESASTNQTSMYLCASSSGGGRSNQPQHFGDGTRLSIL.

The chain is built from TRBV7-9 and TRBJ2-7; D perhaps matches TRBD1 (5 bases). The CDR3 is made up of 15 amino acids. The V gene's germline CDR1 is SEHNR and CDR2 FQNEAQ (reference sequence). The V end was cut by 1 base, the J end by 0 bases, with 10 bases between. CDR3: CASSLGGHLSYEQYF. CDR3 sequence (DNA): TGTGCCAGCAGCTTAGGTGGACATCTCTCCTACGAGCAGTACTTC.

This clone came up a few times. The chain links TRBV6-5 to TRBJ2-2; TRBD2 matches at 12 bases. This CDR3 region has 15 residues. J gave up 7 bases and V 6 bases, and 6 bases lay outside the gene matches. The V gene's germline CDR1 is MNHEY and CDR2 SVGAGI. The CDR3 reads CASSGLAGSGGELFF. CDR3 DNA: TGTGCCAGCAGCGGACTAGCGGGGAGTGGCGGGGAGCTGTTTTTT.

V is TRBV5-1 and J is TRBJ2-7, with 8 positions matching TRBD2. This CDR3 contains 14 residues. V shed 0 bases, J shed 4 bases, and the junction held 3 bases outside the gene matches. Germline loops: CDR1 SGHRS, CDR2 YFSETQ. CDR3 sequence: CASSLVGTSYEQYF. CDR3 sequence (DNA): TGCGCCAGCAGCTTGGTGGGGACTAGTTACGAGCAGTACTTC.

The V and J genes are TRBV6-5 and TRBJ1-2; D is perhaps TRBD1 (6 bases). The ends were cut back, 5 bases at V and 6 bases at J, with 13 bases in the middle. Germline CDR1 reads MNHEY; CDR2 reads SVGAGI. CDR3 size: 13 residues. Here the CDR3 DNA reads TGTGCCAGCAGTCTTGACAGGCTTCATGGCTACACCTTC. It codes for CASSLDRLHGYTF.

The V and J genes are TRBV2 and TRBJ2-5, with 7 bases matching TRBD1. V shed 6 bases and J 2 bases; nucleotides not matched to a gene: 3. CDR1 and CDR2 from the germline V gene are SNHLY and FYNNEI. CDR3 length equals 13 residues. CDR3: CASRRGQQETQYF. CDR3 nucleotides: TGTGCCAGCAGACGGGGACAGCAAGAGACCCAGTACTTC.

The genes are TRBV27 and TRBJ2-3, with TRBD2 as a possible D gene (6 bases). CDR1 MNHEY and CDR2 SMNVEV come from the germline V gene (reference sequence). This CDR3 has 14 residues. The V end was cut by 4 bases, the J end by 6 bases, with 14 bases between. The CDR3: CASSYGGGPDTQYF. In DNA form, the CDR3 reads TGTGCCAGCAGTTACGGGGGAGGTCCGGATACGCAGTATTTT.

The chain combines TRBV18 with TRBJ2-5; weak D call: TRBD1 (5 bases). V was trimmed by 2 bases and J by 5 bases, leaving 6 bases between them. Per the germline V gene, CDR1 is KGHSH and CDR2 is LQKENI. The CDR3 has 12 residues. The CDR3 is CASSPAGETQYF. The CDR3 nucleotides read TGTGCCAGCTCACCAGCAGGGGAGACCCAGTACTTC.

This clone was observed a few times. V is TRBV10-1 and J is TRBJ2-7; maybe TRBD1 (6 bases). The CDR3 consists of 13 residues. Germline CDR1 reads WNHNN; CDR2 reads SYGVQD (reference sequence). V lost 10 bases to trimming and J lost 10 bases, with 23 bases between them. The CDR3, as DNA: TGCGCCACTCCCTCCCCCCACAGGGCCCTCCAGTACTTC. Protein product: CATPSPHRALQYF.

This chain connects TRBV3-1 (or the pseudogene TRBV3-2) to TRBJ2-1; 7 bases are shared with TRBD1. With V trimmed by 3 bases and J by 0 bases, 5 bases remained unmatched. The CDR3 length is 16 residues. Per the germline V gene, CDR1 is LGHDT and CDR2 is YNNKEL (reference sequence). DNA for the CDR3: TGTGCCAGCAGCCAGGTCGGACAGGCCTCCTACAATGAGCAGTTCTTC. Translating it yields CASSQVGQASYNEQFF.

This chain links TRBV11-2 with TRBJ1-2, with TRBD1 matching over 9 bases. Germline V CDR1 and CDR2: SGHAT, FQNNGV. The CDR3 is 18 amino acids. V gave up 1 base and J gave up 5 bases; unmatched junction bases: 14. The CDR3: CASSLGGAAGTGRYGYTF. CDR3 bases: TGTGCCAGCAGCTTAGGGGGGGCCGCCGGGACAGGGCGGTATGGCTACACCTTC.

The V gene is TRBV6-5, the J gene TRBJ2-7; 7 nucleotides match TRBD1. This CDR3 has 11 amino acids. V lost 10 bases and J lost 5; bases outside the gene matches: 5. Germline CDR1 is MNHEY and CDR2 is SVGAGI. The CDR3 DNA reads as TGTGCCATTCGACAGGGCCACGAGCAGTACTTC. It yields the protein CAIRQGHEQYF.

The chain employs TRBV20-1 and TRBJ1-1; a weak D match, TRBD1 (5 bases). Germline loops: CDR1 DFQATT, CDR2 SNEGSKA (reference sequence). This CDR3 is 14 amino acids long. V was cut by 3 bases and J by 3 bases, with 14 bases left in between. The CDR3 nucleotides are TGCAGTGCTAGTCCGGGGGTGGGGGACACTGAAGCTTTCTTT. It encodes CSASPGVGDTEAFF.